This T cell receptor beta chain was recovered during a study of CD8 T cells in ankylosing spondylitis. General study results and limits: A motif in TCR beta, a set of under ten highly homologous variants, appeared characteristic of ankylosing spondylitis blood. The clones that were linked to disease were reported to be significantly enriched in matched synovial fluid samples from ankylosing spondylitis patients.

In its sample, this clonotype was seen many times. The antigen is not known. The CDR3 is made up of 13 amino acids. The V end was cut by 5 bases, the J end by 1 base, with 8 bases between. TCRdb re-called the 5' RACE reads through MiXCR, storing one row per CDR3 protein. The table has around 490,000 distinct CDR3 sequences, about 5.2% seen once; the top ten hold around 3.6%. This sequence joins TRBV12-3 or TRBV12-4 and TRBJ2-5; D is unclear. The clonotype was recovered from a male donor with ankylosing spondylitis. The source material was blood, either unsorted or a sorted T cell fraction (not recorded which). The CDR3 coding sequence is TGTGCCAGCAGTCCCCCGCTCCAAGAGACCCAGTACTTC. Translating it yields CASSPPLQETQYF.